The clone carrying this TCR beta chain showed up just once. Its antigen is as yet unknown. This CDR3 region has 15 residues. Trimming took 6 bases from V and 0 from J, leaving 14 bases between them. The germline CDR1 and CDR2 sequences are SNHLY and FYNNEI. This sample is part of a study of cytomegalovirus exposure and HLA in healthy donors. Study outcomes and limitations: Both high specificity and high sensitivity reportedly marked the classifier's diagnosis of cytomegalovirus status.

PCR involved 60 Vbeta and 13 Jbeta primers. Measured with immunoSEQ multiplex PCR; TCRdb has only the in-frame clones, and not every one. Found here are under 200,000 clones, 82% of them singletons; the top ten hold over 1.2%. Sequenced material: PBMCs. The clonotype originates from a girl aged 10 to 17 in good health and CMV-seropositive. The rearrangement joins TRBV2 to TRBJ1-1; TRBD1 is a possible D gene (5 bases). The CDR3 loop reads CASSFRQSLNTEAFF. DNA for the CDR3: TGTGCCAGCAGCTTTCGACAGTCCCTGAACACTGAAGCTTTCTTT.